These 15 T cell receptor beta chains came from one sample sequenced in a study of blood T cell repertoires in COVID-19. TCRdb's copy holds only in-frame clones and misses some; the assay was immunoSEQ multiplex PCR. This repertoire shows roughly 330,000 clones, roughly 83% found once; its top ten account for under 2%. Sequencing used peripheral blood. The receptors originated from a woman between 50 and 59 years old with acute or convalescent COVID-19.

Concerning this clone itself: The sample contains more than one DNA sequence encoding this CDR3. The chain is built from TRBV19 and TRBJ1-5; 9 positions match TRBD1. The CDR3 consists of 13 residues. From germline, CDR1 is LNHDA and CDR2 SQIVND (reference sequence). V was pared by 7 bases and J by 5 bases, with 3 bases of the junction left unmatched. Here the CDR3 reads CASKRTGDQPQHF. The CDR3 nucleotides are TGTGCCAGTAAGCGGACAGGGGATCAGCCCCAGCATTTT.

The chain carries TRBV24-1 and TRBJ2-3; TRBD1 might be the D (5 bases). This CDR3 has 15 amino acids. V was cut by 5 bases and J by 1 base, with 12 bases left in between. CDR1 is KGHDR, CDR2 SFDVKD, per germline. CDR3 amino acids: CATSGPTEGTDTQYF. The CDR3 region has the DNA TGTGCCACCAGTGGCCCGACAGAAGGCACAGATACGCAGTATTTT.

This clone was detected a few times. The sample contains more than one DNA sequence encoding this CDR3. V usage is TRBV7-3 and J usage is TRBJ2-1; 12 nucleotides match TRBD2. The CDR3 spans 15 residues. With V trimmed by 3 bases and J by 5 bases, 2 bases remained unmatched. CDR1 is SGHTA and CDR2 is FQGTGA in the germline V gene. The CDR3 region has the DNA TGTGCCAGCAGCTTGGGACTAGCGGGTAACAATGAGCAGTTCTTC. It is translated as CASSLGLAGNNEQFF.

This chain links TRBV5-4 with TRBJ2-7, with D perhaps matching TRBD1 (6 bases). Germline V gene lookup returns CDR1 SGHNT and CDR2 YYREEE (reference sequence). V was cut by 4 bases and J by 6 bases, with 14 bases left in between. The CDR3 is 13 amino acids. CDR3: CASSNTGLSEQYF. CDR3 nucleotide sequence: TGTGCCAGCAGCAACACAGGGTTGAGCGAGCAGTACTTC.

This sequence joins TRBV27 and TRBJ1-6; TRBD1 agrees at 9 bases. After removal of 4 bases from V and 5 bases from J, the junction contained 12 bases not matched to a gene. From germline, CDR1 is MNHEY and CDR2 SMNVEV (reference sequence). The CDR3 runs 18 residues. This chain's CDR3 is CASSSPDKGTGNNSPLHF. The CDR3 coding sequence is TGTGCCAGCAGTTCGCCGGACAAAGGGACAGGGAATAATTCACCCCTCCACTTT.

The gene calls are TRBV28 and TRBJ1-4; D is unclear. V lost 10 bases and J lost 8, with 14 bases in between. Germline CDR1 MDHEN, CDR2 SYDVKM. This CDR3 contains 12 residues. CDR3 DNA sequence: TGTGCCACCTCGGGTAATGCGGAAAAACTGTTTTTT. The encoded protein is CATSGNAEKLFF. The full variable domain, rest sourced from reference TRBV28 and TRBJ1-4, is DVKVTQSSRYLVKRTGEKVFLECVQDMDHENMFWYRQDPGLGLRLIYFSYDVKMKEKGDIPEGYSVSREKKERFSLILESASTNQTSMYLCATSGNAEKLFFGSGTQLSVL.

The chain carries TRBV7-9 and TRBJ2-1; 13 nucleotides agree with TRBD2. After removal of 6 bases from V and 7 bases from J, the junction contained 12 bases not matched to a gene. CDR1 is SEHNR and CDR2 is FQNEAQ in the germline V gene (reference sequence). The CDR3 has 17 residues. Written as DNA, the CDR3 is TGTGCCAGCAGAGAAACTAGCGGGAGGGCTTTAGATAATGAGCAGTTCTTC. Amino acid sequence: CASRETSGRALDNEQFF. The whole variable domain, remainder taken from reference TRBV7-9 and TRBJ2-1, is DTGVSQNPRHKITKRGQNVTFRCDPISEHNRLYWYRQTLGQGPEFLTYFQNEAQLEKSRLLSDRFSAERPKGSFSTLEIQRTEQGDSAMYLCASRETSGRALDNEQFFGPGTRLTVL.

This clone was picked up a small number of times. CDR3 sequence: CASSLAESTEAFF. CDR3 DNA sequence: TGTGCCAGCAGCTTGGCAGAAAGCACTGAAGCTTTCTTT. This sequence joins TRBV7-2 and TRBJ1-1; unclear D gene. The CDR3 length is 13 residues. V lost 3 bases, J lost 4 bases, and 9 bases lay in between. The germline CDR1 and CDR2 sequences are SGHTA and FQGNSA.

This clone was found once. This sample includes further DNA sequences coding for the same CDR3. The rearrangement links TRBV18 to TRBJ1-4; D not certain. The germline V gene encodes CDR1 KGHSH and CDR2 LQKENI. The CDR3 has 14 residues. V was cut by 3 bases and J by 5 bases, with 10 bases left in between. The CDR3 DNA sequence: TGTGCCAGCTCACCGAGCCGCGGCAATGAAAAACTGTTTTTT. It codes for CASSPSRGNEKLFF.

The chain combines TRBV3-1 (or the pseudogene TRBV3-2) with TRBJ1-5; 11 bases map to TRBD1. J gave up 6 bases and V 4 bases, and 5 bases lay outside the gene matches. The CDR3 loop spans 15 amino acids. Germline CDR1 LGHDT, CDR2 YNNKEL (reference sequence). The DNA for the CDR3 is TGTGCCAGCAGCCTCGGACAGGGGGCGGCTCAGCCCCAGCATTTT. Its protein product is CASSLGQGAAQPQHF.

This clone was seen a handful of times. This chain joins TRBV5-1 and TRBJ2-3; D remains unclear. The length of the CDR3 is 11 residues. CDR1 and CDR2 (germline): SGHRS, YFSETQ. V was cut by 4 bases and J by 5 bases, with 5 bases left in between. The CDR3, as DNA: TGCGCCAGCAGCCACTTAGATACGCAGTATTTT. Translated: CASSHLDTQYF.

This clone has only one observation. This chain connects TRBV6-5 to TRBJ2-7, with TRBD2 identical over 12 bases. This CDR3 region has 14 residues. The V and J ends lost 5 bases and 7 bases, in that order; junction bases with no gene match: 6. CDR1 and CDR2 (germline): MNHEY, SVGAGI. CDR3 bases: TGTGCCAGCAGTCTAGCGGGAGGGCTCTTAGAGCAGTACTTC. Its protein is CASSLAGGLLEQYF.

This chain uses TRBV24-1 with TRBJ2-7; D might be TRBD1 (7 bases). The CDR3 has 14 amino acids. Trimming removed 3 bases from V and 7 bases from J, with 15 bases in between. Germline values: CDR1 KGHDR, CDR2 SFDVKD. The CDR3: CATSDPDRAGEQYF. The CDR3, as DNA: TGTGCCACCAGTGATCCAGACAGGGCGGGAGAGCAGTACTTC.

Only one count was recorded for this clone. This rearrangement joins TRBV3-1 (or the pseudogene TRBV3-2) to TRBJ2-7; TRBD1 matches 10 bases. The CDR3 runs 14 residues. Germline CDR1 reads LGHDT; CDR2 reads YNNKEL (reference sequence). The J segment lost 5 bases and the V segment lost 2 bases, leaving 3 bases of the junction unmatched. The chain's CDR3 is CASSQRGTGDEQYF. In nucleotides, the CDR3 is TGTGCCAGCAGCCAAAGGGGGACAGGGGACGAGCAGTACTTC.

The V gene is TRBV9, the J gene TRBJ2-1, with D perhaps TRBD1 (6 bases). The CDR3 is 15 residues long. Trimming removed 0 bases at V and 2 bases at J, with 9 bases between. Germline V gives CDR1 SGDLS, CDR2 YYNGEE. The CDR3 protein is CASSVAGDPYNEQFF. CDR3 DNA: TGTGCCAGCAGCGTAGCAGGGGACCCCTACAATGAGCAGTTCTTC.